This TCR beta chain stems from a study of identical twins. Study-level points and caveats: Zero-insertion analyses might be partly confounded by invariant T cells like MAIT and iNKT.

This clonotype was recorded many times. Its cognate antigen is unknown. TCRdb analysed the 5' RACE reads with MiXCR anew, one entry per CDR3 protein. Among about 690,000 distinct CDR3 sequences listed, roughly 6.2% were seen once. The germline V gene encodes CDR1 SQVTM and CDR2 ANQGSEA. The CDR3 has 14 amino acids. V lost 3 bases and J lost 6; bases outside the gene matches: 7. The source of this sequence is a man aged 18 to 29 in good health. This chain connects TRBV29-1 to TRBJ2-1; 8 nucleotides agree with TRBD2. Material: naive T cells sorted from blood. The CDR3 DNA is TGCAGCGTTGAGACAATAGCGGGGTTCAATGAGCAGTTCTTC. Residues: CSVETIAGFNEQFF.